Reported below is one T cell receptor (beta chain). Its target is not known. The germline V gene has CDR1 SGHDT and CDR2 YYEEEE. The CDR3 covers 16 residues. Trimming at V came to 4 bases and at J to 3 bases, leaving 6 bases not matched to a gene. The data originate from a study of shared clonotypes between healthy human individuals. Libraries were prepared by immunoSEQ multiplex PCR; TCRdb keeps only in-frame clonotypes and omits some of them. Of around 500,000 clones detected, almost 80% appear once; the ten largest clones hold 12%. Study findings and constraints: Donor clonotype sharing was expected to depend on sequencing depth. A limitation of the genetic and exposure-history diversity represented arose from few donors.

The specimen sequenced was PBMCs. The clonotype originates from a woman between 35 and 50 years old in good health. Some clones in this sample may be carry-over from other donors' samples. The V and J genes are TRBV5-6 and TRBJ1-6, with 8 bases fitting TRBD1. CDR3 region: CASSRGDRRYNSPLHF. CDR3 in DNA: TGTGCCAGCAGCAGGGGGGACAGGCGCTATAATTCACCCCTCCACTTT.